A selection of T cell receptor beta chains follows, all from one sample in a study of T cells in Graves' hyperthyroidism and ophthalmopathy. TCRdb processed the multiplex PCR reads anew with MiXCR; each CDR3 protein has one entry. The sample contains a few hundred thousand distinct CDR3 sequences, 15% to 20% of which appear only once. Material for sequencing was blood. These receptors came from a man younger than 35 with Graves' ophthalmopathy. Each CDR3 is given without its conserved first and last residue.

cdr3_aa: ASSQGTGFAEAF
v_call: TRBV3-1

cdr3_aa: ASSVGPGDGYT
v_call: TRBV9

cdr3_aa: ASSLGGTRTDNSPLH
v_call: TRBV5-1

cdr3_aa: ASSLTRGHEAF
v_call: TRBV27

cdr3_aa: ASSFRALNTGELF
v_call: TRBV5-5

cdr3_aa: ASSLTGTRAF
v_call: TRBV12-3/TRBV12-4

cdr3_aa: ASSPDSSYREQF
v_call: TRBV19

cdr3_aa: ASSGGNKYEQY
v_call: TRBV27

cdr3_aa: ASRPSRSDGYT
v_call: TRBV12-3/TRBV12-4

cdr3_aa: ASRGGPGRLPRSTDTQY
v_call: TRBV12-3/TRBV12-4

cdr3_aa: ASSLTASTEAF
v_call: TRBV19

cdr3_aa: SASLSSGVEDTQY
v_call: TRBV20-1

cdr3_aa: ASSNPAGGPQETQY
v_call: TRBV6-1

cdr3_aa: ASSAWTGISSPLH
v_call: TRBV2

cdr3_aa: ASSPPASGNNEQF
v_call: TRBV28

cdr3_aa: ASRTGGPLGYT
v_call: TRBV12-3/TRBV12-4

cdr3_aa: ASSSTGGARNEQY
v_call: TRBV27

cdr3_aa: ASSLEGRNTEAF
v_call: TRBV5-1

cdr3_aa: ASSLWSSGGYQPQH
v_call: TRBV28

cdr3_aa: ASSLGQDLYNEQF
v_call: TRBV11-2

cdr3_aa: SASDYRGRWDGYT
v_call: TRBV20-1

cdr3_aa: ASRPGQGITGELF
v_call: TRBV6-1

cdr3_aa: ASSARTSGGAYNEQF
v_call: TRBV11-1

cdr3_aa: ASSLGGVGSRYGYT
v_call: TRBV13

cdr3_aa: ASSSPGFSAVSSYNEQF
v_call: TRBV2

cdr3_aa: ASLGQRSYNEQF
v_call: TRBV18

cdr3_aa: ASSYITGTVNYGYT
v_call: TRBV6-6